These T cell receptor beta chains were read from a single sample in a study of blood T cell repertoires in COVID-19. The protocol was immunoSEQ multiplex PCR, while the TCRdb copy is restricted to in-frame clones and leaves out a portion. Altogether 25,000 to 30,000 clones are present, roughly 90% being singletons, with the ten largest covering about 8%. The sequenced material came from peripheral blood. These receptors were taken from a man between 65 and 79 years old with active or convalescent COVID-19. Each CDR3 is given with its conserved first and last residue. Each record gives: J gene, V gene, D gene, CDR3 protein, CDR3 DNA. The D gene is left open where the match is weak.

J gene: TRBJ1-5; V gene: TRBV28; D gene: NA; CDR3 protein: CASSLGGVLEPQHF; CDR3 DNA: TGTGCCAGCAGTCTGGGAGGGGTATTGGAGCCCCAGCATTTT
J gene: TRBJ1-1; V gene: TRBV19; D gene: TRBD1; CDR3 protein: CATFDGQVGMNTEAFF; CDR3 DNA: TGTGCCACCTTCGATGGACAGGTGGGAATGAACACTGAAGCTTTCTTT
J gene: TRBJ1-2; V gene: TRBV6-5; D gene: NA; CDR3 protein: CASSLTENYGYTF; CDR3 DNA: TGTGCCAGCAGTCTTACAGAGAACTATGGCTACACCTTC
J gene: TRBJ1-6; V gene: TRBV6-5; D gene: TRBD1; CDR3 protein: CASSLQGQYNSPLHF; CDR3 DNA: TGTGCCAGCAGCCTACAGGGGCAGTACAATTCACCCCTCCACTTT
J gene: TRBJ2-5; V gene: TRBV12-3/TRBV12-4; D gene: NA; CDR3 protein: CASSFGREETQYF; CDR3 DNA: TGTGCCAGCAGTTTCGGCAGGGAAGAGACCCAGTACTTC
J gene: TRBJ1-2; V gene: TRBV7-9; D gene: NA; CDR3 protein: CASSTGGNGYTF; CDR3 DNA: TGTGCCAGCAGCACCGGGGGAAATGGCTACACCTTC
J gene: TRBJ2-5; V gene: TRBV5-1; D gene: NA; CDR3 protein: CASNPDGGHQETQYF; CDR3 DNA: TGCGCCAGCAACCCAGATGGTGGCCACCAAGAGACCCAGTACTTC
J gene: TRBJ1-3; V gene: TRBV10-1; D gene: NA; CDR3 protein: CASSAGQGNTIYF; CDR3 DNA: TGCGCCAGCAGTGCTGGACAGGGAAACACCATATATTTT
J gene: TRBJ1-2; V gene: TRBV27; D gene: TRBD1; CDR3 protein: CASSLDSGGISYGYTF; CDR3 DNA: TGTGCCAGCAGTTTAGACTCAGGGGGCATAAGCTATGGCTACACCTTC
J gene: TRBJ2-3; V gene: TRBV5-1; D gene: NA; CDR3 protein: CASSPEGEDTQYF; CDR3 DNA: TGCGCCAGCAGCCCTGAAGGGGAAGATACGCAGTATTTT
J gene: TRBJ2-7; V gene: TRBV10-2; D gene: NA; CDR3 protein: CASSWTVANEQYF; CDR3 DNA: TGCGCCAGCAGCTGGACAGTTGCAAACGAGCAGTACTTC
J gene: TRBJ1-1; V gene: TRBV2; D gene: TRBD1; CDR3 protein: CASSTGGQMNTEAFF; CDR3 DNA: TGTGCCAGCAGCACAGGGGGCCAAATGAACACTGAAGCTTTCTTT
J gene: TRBJ2-5; V gene: TRBV9; D gene: NA; CDR3 protein: CASSPSQETQYF; CDR3 DNA: TGTGCCAGCAGCCCTAGTCAAGAGACCCAGTACTTC
J gene: TRBJ2-4; V gene: TRBV30; D gene: TRBD1; CDR3 protein: CAWSVRGQATAKNIQYF; CDR3 DNA: TGTGCCTGGAGTGTTCGGGGACAGGCGACAGCCAAAAACATTCAGTACTTC
J gene: TRBJ2-2; V gene: TRBV6-5; D gene: TRBD1; CDR3 protein: CASSYGILDRDRELFF; CDR3 DNA: TGTGCCAGCAGTTACGGGATTTTGGACAGGGATAGGGAGCTGTTTTTT
J gene: TRBJ1-1; V gene: TRBV6-5; D gene: NA; CDR3 protein: CASKNAVNTEAFF; CDR3 DNA: TGTGCCAGCAAGAACGCGGTGAACACTGAAGCTTTCTTT